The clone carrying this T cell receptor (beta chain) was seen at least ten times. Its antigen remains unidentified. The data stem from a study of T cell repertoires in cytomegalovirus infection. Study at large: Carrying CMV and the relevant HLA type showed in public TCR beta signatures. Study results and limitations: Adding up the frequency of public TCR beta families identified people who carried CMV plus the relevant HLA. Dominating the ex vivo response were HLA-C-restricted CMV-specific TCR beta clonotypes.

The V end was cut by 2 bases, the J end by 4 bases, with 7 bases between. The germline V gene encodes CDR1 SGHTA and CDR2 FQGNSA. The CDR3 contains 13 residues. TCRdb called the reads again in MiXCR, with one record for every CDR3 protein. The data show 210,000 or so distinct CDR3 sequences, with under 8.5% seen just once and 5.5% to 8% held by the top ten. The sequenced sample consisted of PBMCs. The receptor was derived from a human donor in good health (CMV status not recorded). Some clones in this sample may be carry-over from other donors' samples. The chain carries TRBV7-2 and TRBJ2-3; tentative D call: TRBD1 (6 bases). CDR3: CASSLNRADTQYF. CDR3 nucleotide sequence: TGTGCCAGCAGCTTAAACAGGGCAGATACGCAGTATTTT.